Listed here are 30 T cell receptor beta chains from one sample, sequenced in a study of identifying expanded T cells in peripheral blood (dated by TCRdb to between 2018 and 2021). The library was generated by the immunoSEQ multiplex PCR assay. In TCRdb, the immuneACCESS table is reduced to in-frame sequences with V and J assigned. These tables do not hold every clone; where another copy was compared, an unresolved V gene accounts for under half, and the others remain unexplained. The sample contains some 78,000 clones, approximately 84% of them found a single time. The ten largest account for about 17% of the sample. Sequenced material: blood. Receptors were obtained from a person aged 18 to 69 in good health.

As for this clone: At one boundary the junction diverges from the germline segment, which might be a read error. The V and J genes are TRBV7-7 and TRBJ2-1; 10 bases are a match to TRBD1. CDR1 and CDR2 from the germline V gene are SSHAT and FNYEAQ (reference sequence). This CDR3 contains 17 residues. CDR3 amino acids: CASSLGQGGASYNEQFF. CDR3 DNA sequence: TGTGCTAGCAGCCTAGGACAGGGGGGGGCCTCCTACAATGAGCAGTTCTTC.

This clone was observed a few times. This chain connects TRBV5-6 to TRBJ1-1; D gene ambiguous. This CDR3 has 12 amino acids. Germline V gene lookup returns CDR1 SGHDT and CDR2 YYEEEE. The V gene lost 0 bases and the J gene lost 12 bases, with 12 bases spanning the gap. The CDR3: CASSLVSGKTFF. The CDR3 DNA reads as TGTGCCAGCAGCTTGGTTTCGGGGAAAACTTTCTTT.

V gene TRBV6-5 combines with J gene TRBJ2-7; no clear D gene. Germline CDR1 MNHEY, CDR2 SVGAGI. The CDR3 spans 13 residues. Trimming pared 2 bases from V and 0 bases from J, leaving 5 bases between. In DNA form, the CDR3 reads TGTGCCAGCAGTTACCGTCCCTCCTACGAGCAGTACTTC. It encodes CASSYRPSYEQYF.

The chain is built from TRBV7-8 and TRBJ2-5; D unresolved. There are 14 residues in the CDR3. Germline values: CDR1 SGHVS, CDR2 FQNEAQ. The V end lost 7 bases, the J end lost 2 bases, and 14 bases lay between the germline ends. As DNA, the CDR3 is TGTGCCAGCACCTTTAGGGCGGTACAAGAGACCCAGTACTTC. Encoded protein: CASTFRAVQETQYF.

This chain joins TRBV28 and TRBJ1-1; tentative D call: TRBD1 (6 bases). The V gene's germline CDR1 is MDHEN and CDR2 SYDVKM. V lost 5 bases and J 11 bases, leaving 18 bases between the germline ends. There are 13 residues in the CDR3. CDR3 nucleotide sequence: TGTGCCAGCAGTCCCCCCCAGGGGAGGTGGGCTTTCTTT. Translated, it gives CASSPPQGRWAFF.

The V call is TRBV7-6, the J call TRBJ1-1, with 10 bases matching TRBD1. The CDR3 runs to 14 residues. CDR1 and CDR2 (germline): SGHVS, FNYEAQ. Trimming took 6 bases from V and 5 from J; bases not matched to a gene: 6. The CDR3 nucleotides are TGTGCCAGCAGATTCGGACAGGGGGGAACTGAAGCTTTCTTT. It codes for CASRFGQGGTEAFF.

CDR3 loop: CASSSAPGVTMKETQYF. CDR3 DNA: TGTGCCAGCAGCTCCGCGCCGGGCGTAACTATGAAAGAGACCCAGTACTTC. V usage is TRBV5-6 and J usage is TRBJ2-5; unclear D gene. The CDR3 runs 17 residues. V was clipped by 3 bases and J by 3 bases, with 21 bases between them. The germline CDR1 and CDR2 sequences are SGHDT and YYEEEE.

The chain is built from TRBV29-1 and TRBJ2-2, with 12 bases matching TRBD2. The V segment lost 4 bases and the J segment 6 bases; nucleotides outside the gene matches: 3. Germline V lookup: CDR1 SQVTM, CDR2 ANQGSEA. The CDR3 has 14 amino acids. CDR3 sequence (DNA): TGCAGCGTTGGCGCTAGCGGGAGGGCCGGGGAGCTGTTTTTT. It encodes CSVGASGRAGELFF.

V is TRBV30 and J is TRBJ1-3; weak D call: TRBD1 (5 bases). Trimming stripped 7 bases from V and 2 bases from J, with 9 bases between. The CDR3 is 12 residues long. Germline V CDR1 and CDR2: GTSNPN, SVGIG (reference sequence). CDR3 residues: CASRGAGNTIYF. The CDR3 DNA sequence: TGTGCCTCTAGGGGTGCTGGAAACACCATATATTTT.

The chain recombines TRBV4-1 with TRBJ2-1; the D is unclear. This CDR3 has 16 amino acids. The V end lost 0 bases, the J end lost 0 bases, and 9 bases lay between the germline ends. Germline assignment: CDR1 MGHRA and CDR2 YSYEKL. CDR3 amino acids: CASSQDHPDSYNEQFF. The CDR3, as DNA: TGCGCCAGCAGCCAAGATCACCCAGACTCCTACAATGAGCAGTTCTTC.

The chain recombines TRBV7-3 with TRBJ2-4, with D perhaps matching TRBD2 (5 bases). This CDR3 contains 18 residues. From germline, CDR1 is SGHTA and CDR2 FQGTGA. V lost 1 base, J lost 0 bases, and 16 bases lay in between. The CDR3 sequence is CASSLKESGKVAKNIQYF. In DNA, the CDR3 is TGTGCCAGCAGCTTAAAAGAGTCCGGGAAAGTAGCCAAAAACATTCAGTACTTC.

The chain has TRBV28 and TRBJ2-3; D call uncertain. The CDR3 covers 14 residues. The germline V gene has CDR1 MDHEN and CDR2 SYDVKM. Trimming shortened V by 3 bases and J by 2 bases, and 9 bases separated the two germline ends. The CDR3 DNA is TGTGCCAGCAGTTTCCCGTGGTTCACAGATACGCAGTATTTT. This translates into CASSFPWFTDTQYF.

J is TRBJ2-1 and V is TRBV10-2; D perhaps matches TRBD2 (5 bases). Looked up from germline, CDR1 is WSHSY and CDR2 is SAAADI. Between the trimmed V and J ends, which lost 5 bases and 8 bases, there was a span of 19 bases. CDR3 size: 15 residues. The CDR3: CASSPSRRAEDEQFF. CDR3 DNA: TGCGCCAGCAGTCCCTCCCGGCGGGCCGAGGATGAGCAGTTCTTC.

V is TRBV6-5 and J is TRBJ1-2; D gene unclear. The CDR3 covers 14 residues. With 7 bases removed from V and 2 bases from J, the gap between germline ends came to 14 bases. CDR1 is MNHEY and CDR2 is SVGAGI in the germline V gene. CDR3 sequence reads: CASNPTGLNYGYTF. CDR3 in DNA: TGTGCCAGCAATCCGACGGGCCTGAACTATGGCTACACCTTC.

CDR3 DNA sequence: TGTGCCAGCAGAACGGGGATACCGAACACCGGGGAGCTGTTTTTT. This translates into CASRTGIPNTGELFF. The rearrangement uses TRBV6-6 and TRBJ2-2, with D perhaps matching TRBD2 (5 bases). V lost 6 bases and J lost 0, with 11 bases in between. Germline CDR1 reads MNHNY; CDR2 reads SVGAGI (reference sequence). CDR3 length: 15 residues.

This sequence joins TRBV7-9 and TRBJ2-5, with D unclear. The germline V gene encodes CDR1 SEHNR and CDR2 FQNEAQ (reference sequence). V was cut by 0 bases and J by 4 bases, with 9 bases left in between. This CDR3 is built from 14 residues. This CDR3 reads CASSLASLTETQYF. The CDR3 DNA is TGTGCCAGCAGCTTAGCTTCTTTGACAGAGACCCAGTACTTC.

This clone was detected only a few times. This chain joins TRBV6-5 and TRBJ1-2; TRBD1 matches 7 bases. Germline values: CDR1 MNHEY, CDR2 SVGAGI. V lost 7 bases to trimming and J lost 3 bases; unmatched junction nucleotides: 8. CDR3 length: 14 amino acids. CDR3 nucleotide sequence: TGTGCCAGCACACCAACAGGGGTGGACTATGGCTACACCTTC. This translates into CASTPTGVDYGYTF.

Written as DNA, the CDR3 is TGTGCCAGCAGCTTAGGCTTCACCGGGGAGCTGTTTTTT. This translates into CASSLGFTGELFF. The gene calls are TRBV11-3 and TRBJ2-2; D is unclear. Germline V lookup: CDR1 SGHNT, CDR2 YENEEA. This CDR3 region has 13 residues. Trimming stripped 1 base from V and 4 bases from J, with 4 bases between.

V is TRBV2 and J is TRBJ1-3; D perhaps matches TRBD1 (5 bases). Between the trimmed V and J ends, which lost 0 bases and 0 bases, there was a span of 12 bases. The CDR3 has 17 amino acids. Germline V gene lookup returns CDR1 SNHLY and CDR2 FYNNEI. CDR3 DNA sequence: TGTGCCAGCAGTGAAGCCAACCTGGGGGGCTCTGGAAACACCATATATTTT. Translating gives CASSEANLGGSGNTIYF.

This CDR3 reads CSVGGYGGAPITEAFF. CDR3 sequence (DNA): TGCAGCGTTGGGGGGTATGGAGGGGCACCTATCACTGAAGCTTTCTTT. The chain recombines TRBV29-1 with TRBJ1-1; tentatively, D is TRBD1 (5 bases). The CDR3 consists of 16 residues. V was shortened by 4 bases and J by 4 bases, with 22 bases between the two germline ends. Per the germline V gene, CDR1 is SQVTM and CDR2 is ANQGSEA.

This clone has just a few counts. This chain joins TRBV19 and TRBJ1-5; tentatively, D is TRBD1 (5 bases). Trimming removed 5 bases from V and 5 bases from J, with 19 bases in between. The germline V gene encodes CDR1 LNHDA and CDR2 SQIVND (reference sequence). There are 16 residues in the CDR3. DNA of the CDR3: TGTGCCAGTAGTCCAACGCCCGGGACGGGATATCAGCCCCAGCATTTT. It encodes CASSPTPGTGYQPQHF.

The V call is TRBV27, the J call TRBJ1-3; no clear D gene. CDR3 length: 13 residues. Trimming removed 5 bases at V and 0 bases at J, with 5 bases between. CDR1 and CDR2 (germline): MNHEY, SMNVEV (reference sequence). CDR3 DNA: TGTGCCAGCAGTCCCAACTCTGGAAACACCATATATTTT. This codes for CASSPNSGNTIYF.

This chain uses TRBV6-1 with TRBJ2-7; the D gene could be TRBD1 or TRBD2 (5 bases each). CDR3 size: 14 residues. Trimming shortened V by 1 base and J by 0 bases, and 7 bases separated the two germline ends. Germline V CDR1 and CDR2: MNHNS, SASEGT. In DNA form, the CDR3 reads TGTGCCAGCAGTGAAGGGGGGACCTCCTACGAGCAGTACTTC. It codes for CASSEGGTSYEQYF.

This CDR3 reads CASSEQLTSNDEQFF. In DNA, the CDR3 is TGTGCCAGCAGTGAACAACTGACTAGCAACGATGAGCAGTTCTTC. The chain combines TRBV25-1 with TRBJ2-1, with 7 nucleotides matching TRBD2. Germline V lookup: CDR1 MGHDK, CDR2 SYGVNS. The CDR3 has 15 amino acids. After removal of 2 bases from V and 8 bases from J, the junction contained 9 bases not matched to a gene.

There are a few counts of this clone. This sequence joins TRBV28 and TRBJ1-4; D ambiguous. The CDR3 runs to 13 residues. V lost 6 bases to trimming and J lost 6 bases, with 11 bases between them. CDR1 is MDHEN, CDR2 SYDVKM, per germline. DNA of the CDR3: TGTGCCAGCAGACCCGGACCTTATGAAAAACTGTTTTTT. As protein: CASRPGPYEKLFF.

The rearrangement links TRBV7-9 to TRBJ2-1, with unresolved D. V was clipped by 10 bases and J by 6 bases, with 13 bases between them. Per the germline V gene, CDR1 is SEHNR and CDR2 is FQNEAQ (reference sequence). The CDR3 covers 12 residues. This CDR3 is CAISSSFNEQFF. DNA for the CDR3: TGTGCCATATCGAGTAGCTTCAATGAGCAGTTCTTC.

This clone has just one count. The chain combines TRBV7-3 with TRBJ1-1, with a tentative D call TRBD1 (6 bases). This CDR3 spans 15 amino acids. The V gene's germline CDR1 is SGHTA and CDR2 FQGTGA. Deletions cut 5 bases from V and 2 bases from J, with 15 bases between. DNA for the CDR3: TGTGCCAGCAGCCCAAATCCGGGACAAAACACTGAAGCTTTCTTT. Its protein is CASSPNPGQNTEAFF.

The chain joins TRBV19 to TRBJ2-1, with D possibly TRBD2 on 6 matching bases. The CDR3 is 16 residues long. Germline V CDR1 and CDR2: LNHDA, SQIVND (reference sequence). V was cut by 6 bases and J by 5 bases, with 20 bases left in between. CDR3 DNA sequence: TGTGCCAGTAGACAGCCCGGCGGGGAAACGAACAATGAGCAGTTCTTC. Its translation: CASRQPGGETNNEQFF.

The DNA for the CDR3 is TGTGCCAGCAGTGTCCGTGGGGAGCAGTTCTTC. As protein: CASSVRGEQFF. V usage is TRBV6-5 and J usage is TRBJ2-1, with no clear D. V dropped 5 bases and J dropped 10 bases, with 9 bases sitting between them. Germline CDR1 and CDR2: MNHEY and SVGAGI. This CDR3 has 11 residues.

This chain joins TRBV4-1 and TRBJ1-2; D ambiguous. Germline CDR1 reads MGHRA; CDR2 reads YSYEKL. V was shortened by 0 bases and J by 0 bases, with 11 bases between the two germline ends. The CDR3 spans 16 residues. CDR3 DNA: TGCGCCAGCAGCCAAGATACGGGGTTCCCTAACTATGGCTACACCTTC. It codes for CASSQDTGFPNYGYTF.